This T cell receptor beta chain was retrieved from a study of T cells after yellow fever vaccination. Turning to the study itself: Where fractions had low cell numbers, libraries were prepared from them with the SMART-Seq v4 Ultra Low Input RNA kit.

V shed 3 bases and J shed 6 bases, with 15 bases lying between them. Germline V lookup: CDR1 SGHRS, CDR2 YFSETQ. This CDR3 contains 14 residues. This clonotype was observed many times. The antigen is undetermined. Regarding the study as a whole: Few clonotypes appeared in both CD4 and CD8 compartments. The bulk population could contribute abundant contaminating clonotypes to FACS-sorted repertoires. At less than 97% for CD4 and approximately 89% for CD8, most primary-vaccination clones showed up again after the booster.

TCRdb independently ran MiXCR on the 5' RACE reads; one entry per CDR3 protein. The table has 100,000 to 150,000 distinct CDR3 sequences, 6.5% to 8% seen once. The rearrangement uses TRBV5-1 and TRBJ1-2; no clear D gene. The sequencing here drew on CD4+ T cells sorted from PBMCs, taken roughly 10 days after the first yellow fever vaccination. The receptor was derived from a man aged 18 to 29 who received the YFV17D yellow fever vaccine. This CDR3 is CASSYFGDEDGYTF. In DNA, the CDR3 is TGCGCCAGCAGCTATTTCGGGGATGAGGATGGCTACACCTTC.